This note documents a single T cell receptor beta chain sequence. No cognate antigen has been identified for it. Nothing much larger sits one base from this clone, and base qualities are not available. The cohort comprised around 700 healthy bone marrow donors. All cohort members were sampled while nominally healthy, although unrecorded immune exposures were likely present. The donor was CMV seronegative and belonged to the group of approximately 320 seronegative cohort members. A peripheral blood sample was provided by each donor, and peripheral blood mononuclear cells were used for TCR beta sequencing. The Qiagen DNeasy Blood Extraction Kit was used to extract genomic DNA from the blood cell samples. This specimen belongs to a study of cytomegalovirus exposure and HLA in healthy donors (dated by TCRdb to about 2017). For the study in its entirety: According to an earlier analysis of 587 of the donors, some 180 million T cells yielded over 100 million unique TCR beta sequences and around 280 Gb of sequence data. In the later analysis, no new phenotypic data were used to find candidate immune exposures; instead, reliance was placed on TCR beta sequences and their occurrence across donors. About 300 gigabases of sequencing data and around 88 million unique TCR sequences made up an early release that covered fewer than 650 HLA-typed donors. Using immunosequencing, the study profiled T cell repertoires from 550 to 750 subjects and related those repertoires to cytomegalovirus serostatus. The study aimed to test whether signatures of past pathogen exposure could be identified by cataloging public T cell receptors. Genome-wide SNP genotypes for about 65% of the 666 donors were used in a later genetic analysis, which treated that subset as a discovery cohort. Among under 450 genotyped donors of the cohort, an average of approximately 240,000 unique TCR beta nucleotide sequences were sequenced per donor, roughly a sixth of them non-productive. Typing coverage varied by locus: about 620-630 donors for A, B, C, DRB1 and DQB1; roughly 520 for DQA1; some 610 for DPA1; approximately 470 for DPB1. Along with the approximately 670-subject first cohort, a separate validation cohort of some 130 different subjects was used. Donor age, sex, ethnicity and CMV serostatus were compiled alongside the repertoire data. In a later analysis, previously published TCR beta repertoires from 600 to 850 donors were re-analyzed and high-resolution HLA genotyping was added so that TCR occurrence patterns could be studied. To predict cytomegalovirus infection status, the study brought together high-throughput TCR immunosequencing, statistical association of individual TCRs with disease status, and machine learning. HLA typing covered class I and class II loci at four-digit resolution. A handful of DR-DQ haplotypes were handled as single units for association and clustering because linkage in the cohort was strong. All discovery cohort repertoires had been generated on a single sequencing platform. The genetic ancestry cluster associated with self-reported Caucasian donors included over 80% of the approximately 400 genotyped donors. To decide whether each TCR beta V gene segment behaved as functional or pseudogenic, an earlier analysis of approximately 620 of the donors relied on high-throughput TCR beta sequencing.

Including cysteine and phenylalanine, the CDR3 has 18 amino acids. CDR3 DNA is the only sequence kept; it has 54 bases, read in frame from the first base. The germline V gene yields SGDLS for CDR1 and YYNGEE for CDR2. V is pruned by 4 bases and J by 0 bases, leaving 13 bases of the junction without a gene match. Findings and caveats that apply to the study as a whole: The 87-base-pair reads could not distinguish some IMGT-functional V segments, including TRBV6-2 and TRBV6-3, so those segments were excluded. A later genetic analysis associated a missense DCLRE1C variant with V-gene and J-gene trimming of TCR beta chains, and an independent cohort replicated the association. In a later analysis, 16,951 TCR beta sequences were associated with specific HLA alleles at a false discovery rate of 0.05. For the cohort, immune exposure information was limited to CMV serostatus. A cluster of highly shared sequence variants was judged likely to be a technical artifact of the sequencing pipeline. According to a later analysis, most CMV-associated TCR beta chains appeared to be HLA-restricted, and the HLA associations seemed to be driven largely by CMV exposure. A later analysis found that TCR association rates varied across HLA loci, with DRB1 alleles showing the most associated TCRs and HLA-C alleles the fewest. Cytomegalovirus status was reported to be diagnosed by the classifier with high specificity and sensitivity in both the original and validation cohorts. The cohort was sequenced for TCR beta chains only, and without alpha or paired-chain data the features that could be detected were limited. Correlated functional status among segregating V segments might be attributable to linkage disequilibrium, but an unknown experimental factor could not be ruled out. A further reported finding was that TCR beta sequences accurately predicted the HLA-A and HLA-B alleles for most subjects in the first cohort. Several of the top co-occurrence clusters appeared to be linked to parvovirus B19, influenza, CMV and Epstein-Barr virus, according to a later analysis. Some 15 rarely observed V segments, including chromosome 9 orphons, were excluded from the earlier analysis of several hundred of the donors because counts were too low. The presence/absence analyses assumed that sequencing depth was roughly uniform across donors, and that assumption may not be true. A few of the identified cytomegalovirus-associated TCR beta chains were confirmed in vitro to be specific for cytomegalovirus antigens. Because HLA typing was missing for some donors at each locus, association tests included only the typed subset. According to the authors, the approach could potentially be generalized to other disease states and immunological phenotypes. When HLA alleles, especially DR and DQ, strongly co-occurred, attributing TCR associations to individual alleles was difficult. According to a later genetic analysis, donors in an Asian-associated ancestry cluster had fewer N-insertions in productive TCRs than the approximately 630-donor mean. Most TCR sequences were observed very rarely across donors, whereas some public TCRs were present in many individuals. Broadly in line with IMGT annotations, most TCR beta V segments showed up in productive rearrangements about 87% or about 30% of the time in an earlier analysis of 450 to 600 of the donors. A later analysis found that HLA-associated TCR beta chains were more clonally expanded and had lower generation probabilities than equally common non-associated chains. In the study, roughly 160 TCR beta chains were listed as associated with cytomegalovirus.

The library was made by the immunoSEQ multiplex PCR assay. The multiplex PCR relied on a mix of 60 forward primers for TCR Vbeta segments and 13 reverse primers for TCR Jbeta segments. The CDR3 region of rearranged TCR beta genes was amplified from genomic DNA with a multiplex PCR assay. Amplified TCR beta libraries were sequenced as 87-base-pair reads on the Illumina HiSeq System. In the authors' own workflow: In a later analysis, approximately 74 million unique TCR beta chains were counted across the 650 to 750 repertoires, and approximately 9.9 million of these chains were shared by at least two donors. Raw reads were error-corrected and collapsed into unique sequences with a nearest-neighbor algorithm that merged closely related sequences to remove PCR and sequencing errors. CDR3 sequences were aligned to IMGT reference sequences to assign V, D and J gene segments. For a sequence to be retained, a match of at least six nucleotides to both a V gene segment and a J gene segment was required. Rearrangements were classified as productive when the CDR3 lacked stop codons and remained in frame with V and J, and all other rearrangements were classified as non-productive. CDR3 was defined according to IMGT convention as the region running from the second conserved V-encoded cysteine to the conserved J-encoded phenylalanine. The earlier analysis of about 500 of the donors excluded sequences that lacked an unambiguous match to a single V gene segment. An earlier analysis of 587 of the donors called V segments functional above 56.7% productive rearrangements and segregating when the between-donor standard deviation exceeded 5%. A statistical classification framework was built to diagnose cytomegalovirus status from the catalog of TCR beta chain sequences. In a later analysis, V and J genes were assigned by comparing TCR nucleotide sequences against IMGT/GENE-DB human TR gene sequences. The TCRdist pipeline was used in a later analysis to assign CDR3 sequences and most-parsimonious VDJ recombination scenarios. In a later analysis, each TCR beta chain was defined by its CDR3 amino acid sequence together with its V-gene family, and reads lacking a unique V-gene family were excluded. To address suspected cross-contamination and a sequencing artifact, a later analysis removed approximately 590 highly shared, low-generation-probability nucleotide sequences. In a later analysis, a clonal expansion index was calculated for each public chain from normalized within-repertoire ranks of inferred template counts. Generation probabilities in a later analysis came from a VDJ recombination model fitted to out-of-frame rearrangements, and those results were checked against IGoR. Hypergeometric tests were used in a later analysis to score TCR-TCR, TCR-HLA and TCR-CMV co-occurrence, with a repertoire-size bias correction applied to the TCR pairs. In a later analysis, false discovery rates were estimated by permuting HLA or CMV assignments 20 times. In a later analysis, co-occurring TCRs were grouped with DBSCAN, and TCRdist sequence similarity was added when clustering was performed within HLA-allele-positive subsets. For co-occurrence clustering, repertoires with fewer than 30,000 or more than 120,000 public chains were excluded, along with four or five repertoires with anomalous nucleotide sharing. The source is immuneACCESS, and TCRdb retained only in-frame sequences with V and J called. Part of the clones is not carried over; for the studies checked, unresolved V genes explain less than half of this, and the remainder is unexplained. V, J and clone size derive from that table, while D and trimming were established from the DNA sequence. The sample profile shows around 110,000 clones; over 70% of them were found once. The ten largest clones take up approximately 2.1% of the sample.

The source material was PBMCs. Recombination joined TRBV9 with TRBJ2-7, with TRBD1 identical over 10 junction bases. This receptor was taken from a man aged 25-40 years in good health and CMV-seronegative. CDR3 region: CASSPRPGTGASSYEQYF. The DNA sequence is TGTGCCAGCAGCCCCCGTCCCGGGACAGGGGCGAGCTCCTACGAGCAGTACTTC.